This section outlines one TCR beta chain sequence together with its context. Some clones are missing from TCRdb's copy, which holds only in-frame ones; the method was immunoSEQ multiplex PCR. The sample contains 180,000 or so clones, 65% to 90% of which appear only once. Between the trimmed V and J ends, which lost 1 base and 0 bases, there was a span of 13 bases. CDR3 size: 16 residues. Germline-derived CDR1 and CDR2 are SGDLS and YYNGEE. The data are from a study of blood T cell repertoires in COVID-19. The sequence derives from a man aged 55 to 70 with acute or convalescent COVID-19. Material: peripheral blood. V is TRBV9 and J is TRBJ1-1, with D possibly being TRBD1 (6 bases). Written as DNA, the CDR3 is TGTGCCAGCAGCGTAAGTACAGGGAGGGTGAACACTGAAGCTTTCTTT. Its protein product is CASSVSTGRVNTEAFF.